Listed below are T cell receptor beta chains from one sample, sequenced in a study of Graves' ophthalmopathy and Graves' hyperthyroidism. From the multiplex PCR reads, TCRdb called clonotypes with MiXCR, one entry per CDR3 protein. The sample has about 1.2 million distinct CDR3 sequences, roughly 35% seen once. Sequenced input: peripheral blood or thyroid tissue (not recorded which). The receptors here all came from an adult man with Graves' hyperthyroidism. Both conserved end residues are part of each CDR3. A D gene is named only where the DNA matches it firmly. Rows may omit the clone size; those that give it use once, few, many or a size class.

TRBJ1-5,TRBV5-6,.,TRBD1,CASSSYRGYSNQPQHF,TGTGCCAGCAGCTCCTACAGGGGATATAGCAATCAGCCCCAGCATTTT
TRBJ2-6,TRBV7-9,.,TRBD1,CASSTGGNVLTF,TGTGCCAGCAGCACAGGGGGCAACGTCCTGACTTTC
TRBJ2-6,TRBV2,many,TRBD1,CASSGQGSSGANVLTF,TGTGCCAGCAGTGGACAGGGTAGCTCTGGGGCCAACGTCCTGACTTTC
TRBJ2-7,TRBV19,.,TRBD1,CASTRTGGFYEQYF,TGTGCCAGTACCCGGACAGGGGGCTTCTACGAGCAGTACTTC
TRBJ2-2,TRBV10-3,few,TRBD2,CAIKGTSGTGGTGELFF,TGTGCCATCAAAGGGACTAGCGGGACGGGAGGCACCGGGGAGCTGTTTTTT
TRBJ1-2,TRBV19,.,.,CASSPVLRTTYGYTF,TGTGCCAGTAGTCCAGTACTGCGCACGACCTATGGCTACACCTTC
TRBJ2-7,TRBV10-2,.,TRBD1,CASSDSGTGKNEQYF,TGCGCCAGCAGTGACTCCGGGACAGGGAAGAACGAGCAGTACTTC
TRBJ1-2,TRBV19,many,TRBD1,CASSIVGDSANYGYTF,TGTGCCAGTAGTATCGTGGGGGACAGCGCTAACTATGGCTACACCTTC
TRBJ1-4,TRBV10-3,.,.,CGVGGAANEKLFF,TGTGGCGTAGGGGGTGCAGCTAATGAAAAACTGTTTTTT
TRBJ2-5,TRBV4-1,few,.,CASSQPFGRGGETETQYF,TGCGCCAGCAGCCAACCCTTCGGTAGGGGGGGGGAAACAGAGACCCAGTACTTC
TRBJ1-1,TRBV25-1,.,.,CATNQAPIQGNTEAFF,TGTGCCACCAACCAGGCTCCTATACAGGGGAACACTGAAGCTTTCTTT
TRBJ2-5,TRBV12-3/TRBV12-4,many,.,CASSPSSLQETQYF,TGTGCCAGCAGTCCTAGCAGTCTCCAAGAGACCCAGTACTTC
TRBJ1-6,TRBV10-3,.,.,CASSESINSPLHF,TGTGCCAGCTCCGAAAGTATTAATTCACCCCTCCACTTT
TRBJ2-5,TRBV10-3,.,TRBD2,CATSLLNSGGAETQYF,TGTGCCACCAGTCTCCTCAATAGCGGGGGGGCAGAGACCCAGTACTTC
TRBJ2-7,TRBV7-2,many,TRBD2,CASNSRGGFNEQYF,TGTGCCAGCAACTCGCGGGGGGGCTTCAACGAGCAGTACTTC
TRBJ2-7,TRBV2,few,.,CASSPNLWREDYEQYF,TGTGCCAGCAGTCCCAATTTGTGGCGGGAAGACTACGAGCAGTACTTC
TRBJ2-2,TRBV20-1,.,.,CSASNPGGANTGELFF,TGCAGTGCTAGCAATCCCGGAGGAGCGAACACCGGGGAGCTGTTTTTT
TRBJ2-5,TRBV11-2,.,.,CASSFQRLGETQYF,TGTGCCAGCAGCTTTCAGCGGTTGGGTGAGACCCAGTACTTC